This T cell receptor beta chain is from a study of radiotherapy plus CTLA-4 blockade in lung cancer. The CDR3 is 15 residues long. Germline assignment: CDR1 MDHEN and CDR2 SYDVKM. Trimming pared 8 bases from V and 4 bases from J, leaving 20 bases between. The sample holds a few counts of this clone. The target antigen is unknown. Points from the study as a whole: Increased serum interferon-beta after radiation also reportedly predicted response strongly. Once radiotherapy plus ipilimumab had been given, TCR clones derived from tumor expanded in blood.

Alongside CTLA-4 blockade with ipilimumab, patients with chemo-refractory metastatic non-small-cell lung cancer received focal radiation. The assay was immunoSEQ multiplex PCR, and TCRdb's table has in-frame clones only and misses some. Of around 22,000 clones detected, less than 80% appear once; the ten largest clones hold approximately 3%. This chain connects TRBV28 to TRBJ2-5; D is uncertain. This receptor was identified in a human donor with non-small cell lung cancer whose response to radiotherapy plus ipilimumab could not be evaluated. Specimen: peripheral blood, collected from a patient treated with radiotherapy plus ipilimumab. The CDR3 DNA is TGTGCCAGCGGAAGAATGGGTCGGGTGGGAGAGACCCAGTACTTC. Translation gives CASGRMGRVGETQYF.